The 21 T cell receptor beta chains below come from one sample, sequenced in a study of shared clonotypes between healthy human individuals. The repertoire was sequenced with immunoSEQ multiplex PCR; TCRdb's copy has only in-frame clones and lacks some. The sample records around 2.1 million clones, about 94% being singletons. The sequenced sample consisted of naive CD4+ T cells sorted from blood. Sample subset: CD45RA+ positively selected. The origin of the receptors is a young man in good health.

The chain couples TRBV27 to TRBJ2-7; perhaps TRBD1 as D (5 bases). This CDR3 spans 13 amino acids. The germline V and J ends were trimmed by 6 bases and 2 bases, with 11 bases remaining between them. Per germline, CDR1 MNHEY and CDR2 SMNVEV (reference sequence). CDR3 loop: CASSRVRPYEQYF. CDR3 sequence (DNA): TGTGCCAGCAGCAGGGTCCGTCCCTACGAGCAGTACTTC.

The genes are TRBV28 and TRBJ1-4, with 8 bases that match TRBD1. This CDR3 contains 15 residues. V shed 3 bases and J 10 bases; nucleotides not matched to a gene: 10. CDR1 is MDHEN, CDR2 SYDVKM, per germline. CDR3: CASSLPTGDGGKLFF. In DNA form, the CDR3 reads TGTGCCAGCAGTTTGCCGACAGGGGACGGAGGAAAACTGTTTTTT.

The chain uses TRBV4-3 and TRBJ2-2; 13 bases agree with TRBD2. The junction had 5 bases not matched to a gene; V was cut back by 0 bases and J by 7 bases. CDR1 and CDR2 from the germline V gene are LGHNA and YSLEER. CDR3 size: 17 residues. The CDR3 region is CASSQDSTSGRYGELFF. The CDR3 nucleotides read TGCGCCAGCAGCCAAGATTCGACTAGCGGGAGGTACGGGGAGCTGTTTTTT.

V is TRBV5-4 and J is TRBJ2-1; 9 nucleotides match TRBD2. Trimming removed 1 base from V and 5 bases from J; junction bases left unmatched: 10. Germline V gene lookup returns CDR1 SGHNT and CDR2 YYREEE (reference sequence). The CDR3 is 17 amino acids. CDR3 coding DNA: TGTGCCAGCAGCTTGACTTGGCGGGAGGGACGCGACAATGAGCAGTTCTTC. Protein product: CASSLTWREGRDNEQFF. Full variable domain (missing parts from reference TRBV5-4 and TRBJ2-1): ETGVTQSPTHLIKTRGQQVTLRCSSQSGHNTVSWYQQALGQGPQFIFQYYREEENGRGNFPPRFSGLQFPNYSSELNVNALELDDSALYLCASSLTWREGRDNEQFFGPGTRLTVL.

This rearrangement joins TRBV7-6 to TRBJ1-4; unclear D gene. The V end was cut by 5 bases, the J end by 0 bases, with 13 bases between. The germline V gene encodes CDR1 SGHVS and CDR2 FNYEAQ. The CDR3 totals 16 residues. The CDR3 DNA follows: TGTGCCAGCAGCCCAAACGTCAAAGCAACTAATGAAAAACTGTTTTTT. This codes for CASSPNVKATNEKLFF.

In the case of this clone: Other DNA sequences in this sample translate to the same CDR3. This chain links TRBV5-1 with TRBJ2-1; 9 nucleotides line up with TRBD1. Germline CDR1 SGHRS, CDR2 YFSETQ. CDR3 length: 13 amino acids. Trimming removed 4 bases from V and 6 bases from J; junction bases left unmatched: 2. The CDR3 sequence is CASSLGQGNEQFF. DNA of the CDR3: TGCGCCAGCAGCCTGGGACAGGGCAATGAGCAGTTCTTC. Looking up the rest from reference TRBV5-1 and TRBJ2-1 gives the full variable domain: KAGVTQTPRYLIKTRGQQVTLSCSPISGHRSVSWYQQTPGQGLQFLFEYFSETQRNKGNFPGRFSGRQFSNSRSEMNVSTLELGDSALYLCASSLGQGNEQFFGPGTRLTVL.

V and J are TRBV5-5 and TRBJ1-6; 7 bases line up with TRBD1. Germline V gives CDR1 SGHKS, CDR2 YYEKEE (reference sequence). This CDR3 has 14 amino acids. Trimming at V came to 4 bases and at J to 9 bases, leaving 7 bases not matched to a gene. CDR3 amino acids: CASSPTGVGSPLHF. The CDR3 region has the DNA TGTGCCAGCAGCCCCACAGGGGTTGGTTCACCCCTCCACTTT.

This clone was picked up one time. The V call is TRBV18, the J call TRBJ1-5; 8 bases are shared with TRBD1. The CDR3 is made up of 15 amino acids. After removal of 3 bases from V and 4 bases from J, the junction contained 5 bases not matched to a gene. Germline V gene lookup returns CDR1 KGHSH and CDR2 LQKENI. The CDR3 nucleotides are TGTGCCAGCTCACCCGGACAGGGTCAGAATCAGCCCCAGCATTTT. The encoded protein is CASSPGQGQNQPQHF.

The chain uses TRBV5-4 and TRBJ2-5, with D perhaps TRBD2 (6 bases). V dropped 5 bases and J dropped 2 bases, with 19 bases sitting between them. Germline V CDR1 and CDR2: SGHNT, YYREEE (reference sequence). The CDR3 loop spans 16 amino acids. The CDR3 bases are TGTGCCAGCAGTCACCCCAGTCTGGAGGGTCAAGAGACCCAGTACTTC. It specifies CASSHPSLEGQETQYF. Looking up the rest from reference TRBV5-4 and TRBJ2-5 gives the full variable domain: ETGVTQSPTHLIKTRGQQVTLRCSSQSGHNTVSWYQQALGQGPQFIFQYYREEENGRGNFPPRFSGLQFPNYSSELNVNALELDDSALYLCASSHPSLEGQETQYFGPGTRLLVL.

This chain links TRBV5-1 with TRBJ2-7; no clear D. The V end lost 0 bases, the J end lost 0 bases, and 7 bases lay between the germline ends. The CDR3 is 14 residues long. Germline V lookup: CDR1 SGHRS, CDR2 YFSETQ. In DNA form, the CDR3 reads TGCGCCAGCAGCTTGGTGCATCTCTCCTACGAGCAGTACTTC. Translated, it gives CASSLVHLSYEQYF.

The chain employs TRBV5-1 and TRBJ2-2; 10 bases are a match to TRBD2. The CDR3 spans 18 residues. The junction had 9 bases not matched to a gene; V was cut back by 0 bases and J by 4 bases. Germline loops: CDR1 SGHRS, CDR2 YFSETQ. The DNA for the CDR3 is TGCGCCAGCAGCTTGGTTTCTAGCGGGGGCGCCACCACCGGGGAGCTGTTTTTT. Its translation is CASSLVSSGGATTGELFF.

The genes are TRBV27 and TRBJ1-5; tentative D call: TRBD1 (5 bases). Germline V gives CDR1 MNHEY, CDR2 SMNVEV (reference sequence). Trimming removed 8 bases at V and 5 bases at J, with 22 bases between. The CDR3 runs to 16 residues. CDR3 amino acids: CASRPDRIKLDQPQHF. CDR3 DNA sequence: TGTGCCAGCCGCCCCGACAGAATTAAACTGGATCAGCCCCAGCATTTT.

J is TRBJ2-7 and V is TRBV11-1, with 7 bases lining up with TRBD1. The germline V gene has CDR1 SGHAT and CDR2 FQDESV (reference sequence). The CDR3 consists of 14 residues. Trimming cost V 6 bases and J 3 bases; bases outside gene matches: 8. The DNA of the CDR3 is TGTGCCAGCAGACCCCGGTCAGGGGGCTACGAGCAGTACTTC. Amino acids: CASRPRSGGYEQYF.

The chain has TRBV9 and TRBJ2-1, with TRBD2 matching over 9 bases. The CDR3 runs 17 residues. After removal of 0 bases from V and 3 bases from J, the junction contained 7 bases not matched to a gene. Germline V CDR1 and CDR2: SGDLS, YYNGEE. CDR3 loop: CASSVAGSGGFYNEQFF. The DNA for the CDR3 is TGTGCCAGCAGCGTAGCTGGGAGCGGGGGGTTCTACAATGAGCAGTTCTTC.

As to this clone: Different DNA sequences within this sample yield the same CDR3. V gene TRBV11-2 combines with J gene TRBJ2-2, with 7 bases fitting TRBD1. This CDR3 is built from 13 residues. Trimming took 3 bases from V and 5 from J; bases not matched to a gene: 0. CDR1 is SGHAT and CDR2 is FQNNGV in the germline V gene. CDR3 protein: CASSFRGTGELFF. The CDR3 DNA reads TGTGCCAGCAGCTTCAGGGGGACCGGGGAGCTGTTTTTT. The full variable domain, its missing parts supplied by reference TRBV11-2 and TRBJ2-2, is EAGVAQSPRYKIIEKRQSVAFWCNPISGHATLYWYQQILGQGPKLLIQFQNNGVVDDSQLPKDRFSAERLKGVDSTLKIQPAKLEDSAVYLCASSFRGTGELFFGEGSRLTVL.

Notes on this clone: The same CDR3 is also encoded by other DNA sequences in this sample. In nucleotides, the CDR3 is TGTGCCAGCAGCTTAGATCTTGGCGAGCAGTACTTC. This codes for CASSLDLGEQYF. This rearrangement joins TRBV7-2 to TRBJ2-7; D not resolved. Trimming pared 1 base from V and 6 bases from J, leaving 7 bases between. The germline V gene encodes CDR1 SGHTA and CDR2 FQGNSA. This CDR3 contains 12 residues.

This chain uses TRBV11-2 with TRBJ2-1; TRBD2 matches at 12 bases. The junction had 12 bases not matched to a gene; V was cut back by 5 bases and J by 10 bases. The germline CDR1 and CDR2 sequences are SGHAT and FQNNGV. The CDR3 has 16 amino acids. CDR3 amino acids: CASSPGLAGTREEQFF. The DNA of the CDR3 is TGTGCCAGCAGCCCAGGACTAGCGGGAACGAGGGAGGAGCAGTTCTTC.

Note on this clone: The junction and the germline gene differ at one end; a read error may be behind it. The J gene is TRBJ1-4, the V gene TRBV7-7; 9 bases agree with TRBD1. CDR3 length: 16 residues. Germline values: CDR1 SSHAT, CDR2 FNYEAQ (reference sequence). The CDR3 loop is CASSLLTGGFDEKLFF. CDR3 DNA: TGTGCTAGCAGCTTACTCACAGGGGGCTTTGATGAAAAACTGTTTTTT.

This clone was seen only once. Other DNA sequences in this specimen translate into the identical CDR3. CDR3 amino acids: CASSPEMNTEAFF. The CDR3 bases are TGTGCCAGCTCACCCGAAATGAACACTGAAGCTTTCTTT. The genes are TRBV18 and TRBJ1-1, with no clear D. CDR3 length: 13 amino acids. V was pared by 3 bases and J by 0 bases, with 5 bases between. Looked up from germline, CDR1 is KGHSH and CDR2 is LQKENI.

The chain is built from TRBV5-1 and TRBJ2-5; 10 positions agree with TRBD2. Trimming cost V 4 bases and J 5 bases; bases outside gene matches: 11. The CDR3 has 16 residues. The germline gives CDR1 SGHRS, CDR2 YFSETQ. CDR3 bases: TGCGCCAGCAGCATCAATAGCGGGGGGATCGGTGAGACCCAGTACTTC. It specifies CASSINSGGIGETQYF.

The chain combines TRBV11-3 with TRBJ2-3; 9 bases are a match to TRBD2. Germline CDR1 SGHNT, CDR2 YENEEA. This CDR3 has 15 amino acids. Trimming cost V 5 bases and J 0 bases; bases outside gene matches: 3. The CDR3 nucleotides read TGTGCCAGCAGCGCGGGGGGGCCCAGCACAGATACGCAGTATTTT. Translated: CASSAGGPSTDTQYF.